This is a list of T cell receptor beta chains from one sample in a study of T-cell memory formation after mild COVID-19. TCRdb reprocessed the 5' RACE reads with MiXCR, giving one entry per CDR3 protein. The sample comprises a few hundred thousand distinct CDR3 sequences, around a tenth of which are singletons, and around a fifth rests with the top ten. Specimen: PBMCs or a T cell subset sorted from them (not recorded which). The receptors shown here come from a man younger than 35 who had mild COVID-19 (a few samples of this study predate the infection). Cell type and time point are not known. The CDR3 runs from the conserved cysteine through the conserved F or W. Each record gives: D gene, clone size, J gene, V gene, CDR3 protein, CDR3 DNA. The D gene is left open where the match is weak. Clone size appears in some rows only: once, few, many, or a class for an expanded clone.

d_call: -; clone_size: -; j_call: TRBJ2-4; v_call: TRBV6-2/TRBV6-3; cdr3_aa: CASLPRGAAAKNIQYF; cdr3_nt: TGTGCCAGCCTACCCCGAGGGGCGGCGGCCAAAAACATTCAGTACTTC
d_call: -; clone_size: few; j_call: TRBJ1-1; v_call: TRBV7-2; cdr3_aa: CASSLAGYTEAFF; cdr3_nt: TGTGCCAGCAGCTTAGCAGGGTACACTGAAGCTTTCTTT
d_call: TRBD1; clone_size: few; j_call: TRBJ2-4; v_call: TRBV10-3; cdr3_aa: CAISTGENIQYF; cdr3_nt: TGTGCCATCAGTACAGGGGAGAACATTCAGTACTTC
d_call: TRBD1; clone_size: many; j_call: TRBJ2-1; v_call: TRBV11-1; cdr3_aa: CASSLEQGMLEQFF; cdr3_nt: TGTGCCAGCAGCTTGGAACAGGGGATGTTAGAGCAGTTCTTC
d_call: TRBD1; clone_size: -; j_call: TRBJ1-6; v_call: TRBV6-1; cdr3_aa: CAGQGNPNSPLHF; cdr3_nt: TGTGCCGGACAGGGGAACCCTAATTCACCCCTCCACTTT
d_call: -; clone_size: -; j_call: TRBJ2-2; v_call: TRBV7-9; cdr3_aa: CASLLYTAGTGELFF; cdr3_nt: TGTGCCAGCCTACTGTACACGGCGGGCACCGGGGAGCTGTTTTTT
d_call: -; clone_size: -; j_call: TRBJ1-4; v_call: TRBV5-1; cdr3_aa: CASSLGGDINEKLFF; cdr3_nt: TGCGCCAGCAGCTTGGGTGGTGACATTAATGAAAAACTGTTTTTT
d_call: -; clone_size: few; j_call: TRBJ2-1; v_call: TRBV5-1; cdr3_aa: CASSLGEASYNEQFF; cdr3_nt: TGCGCCAGCAGCTTGGGGGAGGCGTCCTACAATGAGCAGTTCTTC
d_call: -; clone_size: many; j_call: TRBJ2-1; v_call: TRBV12-3/TRBV12-4; cdr3_aa: CASSSQGNEQFF; cdr3_nt: TGTGCCAGCAGTTCACAGGGCAATGAGCAGTTCTTC
d_call: -; clone_size: few; j_call: TRBJ2-2; v_call: TRBV2; cdr3_aa: CASSLGLGTGELFF; cdr3_nt: TGTGCCAGCAGTCTAGGCCTAGGGACCGGGGAGCTGTTTTTT
d_call: TRBD1; clone_size: few; j_call: TRBJ1-1; v_call: TRBV5-1; cdr3_aa: CASSPGGLGAFF; cdr3_nt: TGCGCCAGCAGCCCAGGGGGCCTCGGAGCTTTCTTT
d_call: -; clone_size: -; j_call: TRBJ1-2; v_call: TRBV10-1; cdr3_aa: CASSESTSGPNYGYTF; cdr3_nt: TGCGCCAGCAGTGAGTCAACTTCGGGGCCCAACTATGGCTACACCTTC
d_call: -; clone_size: few; j_call: TRBJ1-6; v_call: TRBV12-3/TRBV12-4; cdr3_aa: CASSLNWAAVVNSPLHF; cdr3_nt: TGTGCCAGCAGTTTAAATTGGGCGGCAGTTGTGAATTCACCCCTCCACTTT
d_call: -; clone_size: few; j_call: TRBJ1-4; v_call: TRBV5-1; cdr3_aa: CASRQGPQEKLFF; cdr3_nt: TGCGCCAGCAGACAGGGACCCCAGGAAAAACTGTTTTTT
d_call: -; clone_size: -; j_call: TRBJ1-1; v_call: TRBV29-1; cdr3_aa: CSVVGTLDTEAFF; cdr3_nt: TGCAGCGTTGTTGGGACTCTCGACACTGAAGCTTTCTTT
d_call: -; clone_size: few; j_call: TRBJ2-7; v_call: TRBV7-3; cdr3_aa: CASSLTPSGSYEQYF; cdr3_nt: TGTGCCAGCAGCTTAACACCCTCGGGCTCCTACGAGCAGTACTTC
d_call: TRBD2; clone_size: -; j_call: TRBJ2-5; v_call: TRBV20-1; cdr3_aa: CSATSTSLETQYF; cdr3_nt: TGCAGTGCTACATCGACTAGCTTGGAGACCCAGTACTTC
d_call: TRBD1; clone_size: many; j_call: TRBJ2-7; v_call: TRBV20-1; cdr3_aa: CSARSQDRAYEQYF; cdr3_nt: TGCAGTGCTAGATCCCAGGACAGGGCCTACGAGCAGTACTTC
d_call: -; clone_size: few; j_call: TRBJ2-7; v_call: TRBV6-5; cdr3_aa: CASSYSVSSYEQYF; cdr3_nt: TGTGCCAGCAGTTACTCGGTGAGCTCCTACGAGCAGTACTTC
d_call: -; clone_size: few; j_call: TRBJ2-3; v_call: TRBV5-5; cdr3_aa: CASSSRHRVGAVFTSTDTQYF; cdr3_nt: TGTGCCAGCAGCTCCCGTCACAGGGTAGGGGCCGTTTTTACTAGCACAGATACGCAGTATTTT
d_call: TRBD2; clone_size: few; j_call: TRBJ2-1; v_call: TRBV7-9; cdr3_aa: CASSLAGLAGTNEQFF; cdr3_nt: TGTGCCAGCAGCTTAGCCGGGCTAGCGGGTACCAATGAGCAGTTCTTC
d_call: -; clone_size: -; j_call: TRBJ1-5; v_call: TRBV6-2/TRBV6-3; cdr3_aa: CASSYRIQPQHF; cdr3_nt: TGTGCCAGCAGTTACCGAATTCAGCCCCAGCATTTT
d_call: -; clone_size: -; j_call: TRBJ1-2; v_call: TRBV20-1; cdr3_aa: CSARDGWGYGYTF; cdr3_nt: TGCAGTGCAAGGGACGGTTGGGGGTATGGCTACACCTTC
d_call: -; clone_size: many; j_call: TRBJ2-2; v_call: TRBV5-6; cdr3_aa: CASSPPRGAGELFF; cdr3_nt: TGTGCCAGCAGCCCTCCCAGGGGGGCCGGGGAGCTGTTTTTT
d_call: TRBD2; clone_size: many; j_call: TRBJ2-1; v_call: TRBV5-1; cdr3_aa: CASSLTSGGTGEQFF; cdr3_nt: TGCGCCAGCAGCTTGACTAGCGGGGGGACGGGTGAGCAGTTCTTC
d_call: TRBD2; clone_size: -; j_call: TRBJ2-7; v_call: TRBV4-1; cdr3_aa: CASSQASGGLYEQYF; cdr3_nt: TGCGCCAGCAGCCAGGCTAGCGGGGGTCTCTACGAGCAGTACTTC
d_call: -; clone_size: many; j_call: TRBJ2-3; v_call: TRBV5-1; cdr3_aa: CASSLVQATDTQYF; cdr3_nt: TGCGCCAGCAGCTTGGTTCAGGCCACAGATACGCAGTATTTT
d_call: -; clone_size: few; j_call: TRBJ2-3; v_call: TRBV7-8; cdr3_aa: CASSPPGLEGRDTQYF; cdr3_nt: TGTGCCAGCAGCCCGCCTGGGCTGGAGGGTAGAGATACGCAGTATTTT
d_call: -; clone_size: -; j_call: TRBJ2-7; v_call: TRBV5-6; cdr3_aa: CASSARGRAREQYF; cdr3_nt: TGTGCCAGCAGCGCCCGCGGCAGGGCTCGCGAGCAGTACTTC
d_call: TRBD1; clone_size: -; j_call: TRBJ2-4; v_call: TRBV7-2; cdr3_aa: CASSGWTGLAKNIQYF; cdr3_nt: TGTGCCAGCAGCGGCTGGACAGGACTAGCCAAAAACATTCAGTACTTC
d_call: TRBD1; clone_size: -; j_call: TRBJ1-4; v_call: TRBV6-6; cdr3_aa: CASSRDREKLFF; cdr3_nt: TGTGCCAGCAGCCGGGACAGGGAAAAACTGTTTTTT
d_call: -; clone_size: -; j_call: TRBJ1-2; v_call: TRBV12-3/TRBV12-4; cdr3_aa: CASSLRGVDGYTF; cdr3_nt: TGTGCCAGCAGTTTAAGGGGGGTGGACGGCTACACCTTC
d_call: TRBD1; clone_size: few; j_call: TRBJ2-7; v_call: TRBV5-1; cdr3_aa: CASSRSGTGSVEQYF; cdr3_nt: TGCGCCAGCAGCCGTTCCGGGACAGGGTCTGTCGAGCAGTACTTC
d_call: TRBD2; clone_size: -; j_call: TRBJ2-5; v_call: TRBV5-4; cdr3_aa: CASRLVAGGSGETQYF; cdr3_nt: TGTGCCAGCAGACTCGTGGCGGGAGGGTCTGGAGAGACCCAGTACTTC
d_call: TRBD2; clone_size: many; j_call: TRBJ2-7; v_call: TRBV4-3; cdr3_aa: CASSQETGTSVGEQYF; cdr3_nt: TGCGCCAGCAGCCAAGAAACCGGGACTAGCGTCGGCGAGCAGTACTTC
d_call: -; clone_size: few; j_call: TRBJ2-5; v_call: TRBV3-1; cdr3_aa: CASTNWIQETQYF; cdr3_nt: TGTGCCAGCACGAATTGGATCCAAGAGACCCAGTACTTC
d_call: -; clone_size: many; j_call: TRBJ1-1; v_call: TRBV5-1; cdr3_aa: CASSSSPNTEAFF; cdr3_nt: TGCGCCAGCAGCTCCTCACCTAACACTGAAGCTTTCTTT
d_call: -; clone_size: many; j_call: TRBJ2-1; v_call: TRBV4-3; cdr3_aa: CASSQGGASDEQFF; cdr3_nt: TGCGCCAGCAGCCAGGGGGGGGCTAGCGATGAGCAGTTCTTC